The T cell receptor (beta chain) described here comes from a study of T-cell memory formation after mild COVID-19. Sample barcodes and UMIs were carried by the TCR alpha and TCR beta cDNA libraries that 5'RACE generated with constant-segment primers. TCRdb reanalysed the 5' RACE reads using MiXCR and keeps one entry per CDR3 protein. The data hold just over 300,000 distinct CDR3 sequences, with roughly a fifth observed a single time. V gave up 4 bases and J gave up 7 bases, with 15 bases separating them. Germline CDR1 SGHRS, CDR2 YFSETQ. CDR3 length equals 15 residues. V and J are TRBV5-1 and TRBJ1-6; the D is unclear. The sequenced sample consisted of PBMCs or a T cell subset sorted from them (not recorded which). This receptor was taken from a man aged 18 to 29 who had mild COVID-19 (a few samples of this study predate the infection). Cell type and time point are not known. The CDR3 loop is CASSLGLVGNSPLHF. As DNA, the CDR3 is TGCGCCAGCAGCCTGGGTCTGGTCGGGAATTCACCCCTCCACTTT.